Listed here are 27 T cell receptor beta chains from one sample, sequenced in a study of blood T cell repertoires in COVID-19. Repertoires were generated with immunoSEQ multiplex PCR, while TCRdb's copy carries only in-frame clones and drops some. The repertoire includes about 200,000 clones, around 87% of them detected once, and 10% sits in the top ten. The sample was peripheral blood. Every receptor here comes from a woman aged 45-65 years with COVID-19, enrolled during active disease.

The CDR3 DNA follows: TGTGCCGCGCGGGGCGGCGGGGGGGCCGTACACAATGAGCAGTTCTTC. As protein: CAARGGGGAVHNEQFF. This chain links TRBV7-9 with TRBJ2-1; 9 nucleotides match TRBD2. CDR1 is SEHNR, CDR2 FQNEAQ, per germline (reference sequence). The length of the CDR3 is 16 residues. The V gene end was trimmed by 11 bases and the J gene end by 5 bases; junction bases not matched to a gene: 16.

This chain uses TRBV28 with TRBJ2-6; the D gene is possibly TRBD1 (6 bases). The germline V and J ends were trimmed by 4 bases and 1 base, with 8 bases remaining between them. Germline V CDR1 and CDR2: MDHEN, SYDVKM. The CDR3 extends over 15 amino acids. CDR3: CASSYTGSGANVLTF. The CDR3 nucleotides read TGTGCCAGCAGTTATACAGGGTCTGGGGCCAACGTCCTGACTTTC.

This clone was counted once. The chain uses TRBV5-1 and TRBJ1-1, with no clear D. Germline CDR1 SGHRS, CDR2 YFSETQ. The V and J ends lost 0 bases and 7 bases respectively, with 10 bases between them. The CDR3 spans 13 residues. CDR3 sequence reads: CASSLAGVGEAFF. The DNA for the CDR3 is TGCGCCAGCAGCTTGGCCGGGGTGGGTGAAGCTTTCTTT.

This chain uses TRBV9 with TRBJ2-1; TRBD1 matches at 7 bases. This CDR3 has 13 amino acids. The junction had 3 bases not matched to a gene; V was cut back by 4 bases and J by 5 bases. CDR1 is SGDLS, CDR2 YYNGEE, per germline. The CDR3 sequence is CASSWDSNNEQFF. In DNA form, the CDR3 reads TGTGCCAGCAGCTGGGACAGCAACAATGAGCAGTTCTTC.

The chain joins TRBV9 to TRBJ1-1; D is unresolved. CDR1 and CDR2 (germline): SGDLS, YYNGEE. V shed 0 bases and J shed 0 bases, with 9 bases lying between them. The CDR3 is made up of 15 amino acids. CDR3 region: CASSVASSLNTEAFF. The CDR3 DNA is TGTGCCAGCAGCGTAGCTAGCAGCTTGAACACTGAAGCTTTCTTT.

CDR3 region: CASSNIRSTNEKLFF. The CDR3 DNA sequence: TGTGCCAGTAGTAATATCCGGTCAACTAATGAAAAACTGTTTTTT. The V gene is TRBV19, the J gene TRBJ1-4, with no clear D. V was pared by 4 bases and J by 0 bases, with 9 bases between. Germline CDR1 LNHDA, CDR2 SQIVND (reference sequence). The CDR3 is 15 amino acids.

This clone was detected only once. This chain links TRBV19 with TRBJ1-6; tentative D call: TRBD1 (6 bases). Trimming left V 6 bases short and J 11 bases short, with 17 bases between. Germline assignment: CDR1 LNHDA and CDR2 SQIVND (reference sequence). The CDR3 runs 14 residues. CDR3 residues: CASRSSRGMAPLHF. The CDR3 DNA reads TGTGCCAGTAGGAGTAGCAGGGGAATGGCACCCCTCCACTTT. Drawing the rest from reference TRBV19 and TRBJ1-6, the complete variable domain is DGGITQSPKYLFRKEGQNVTLSCEQNLNHDAMYWYRQDPGQGLRLIYYSQIVNDFQKGDIAEGYSVSREKKESFPLTVTSAQKNPTAFYLCASRSSRGMAPLHFGNGTRLTVT.

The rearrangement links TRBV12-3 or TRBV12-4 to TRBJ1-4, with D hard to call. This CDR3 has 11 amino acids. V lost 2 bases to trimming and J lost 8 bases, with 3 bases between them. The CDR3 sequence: CASSLTEKLFF. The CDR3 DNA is TGTGCCAGCAGTTTAACAGAAAAACTGTTTTTT.

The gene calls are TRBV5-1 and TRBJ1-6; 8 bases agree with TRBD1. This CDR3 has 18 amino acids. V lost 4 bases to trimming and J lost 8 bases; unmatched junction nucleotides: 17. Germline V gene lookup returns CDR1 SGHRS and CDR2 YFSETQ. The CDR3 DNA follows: TGCGCCAGCAGCCTCGGACAGGGTGCCGGGACTGTCTATTCACCCCTCCACTTT. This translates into CASSLGQGAGTVYSPLHF.

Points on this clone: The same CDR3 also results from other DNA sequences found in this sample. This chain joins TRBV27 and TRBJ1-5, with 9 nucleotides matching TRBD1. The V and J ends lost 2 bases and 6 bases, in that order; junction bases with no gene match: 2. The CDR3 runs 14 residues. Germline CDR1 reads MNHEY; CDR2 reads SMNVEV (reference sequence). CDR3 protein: CASSLTGGSQPQHF. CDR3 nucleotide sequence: TGTGCCAGCAGTTTAACAGGGGGCAGTCAGCCCCAGCATTTT.

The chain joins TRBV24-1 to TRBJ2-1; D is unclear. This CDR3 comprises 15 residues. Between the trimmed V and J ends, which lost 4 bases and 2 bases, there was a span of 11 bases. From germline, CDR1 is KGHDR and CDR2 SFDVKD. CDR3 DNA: TGTGCCACCAGTGAAAGAAAGCGCGCCTACAATGAGCAGTTCTTC. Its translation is CATSERKRAYNEQFF.

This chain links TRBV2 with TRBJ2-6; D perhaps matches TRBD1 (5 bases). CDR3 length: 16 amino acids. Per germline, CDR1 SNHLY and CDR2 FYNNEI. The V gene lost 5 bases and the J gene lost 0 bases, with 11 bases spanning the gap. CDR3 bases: TGTGCCAGCAGTCCTCCAGGGCTCTCTGGGGCCAACGTCCTGACTTTC. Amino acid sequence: CASSPPGLSGANVLTF.

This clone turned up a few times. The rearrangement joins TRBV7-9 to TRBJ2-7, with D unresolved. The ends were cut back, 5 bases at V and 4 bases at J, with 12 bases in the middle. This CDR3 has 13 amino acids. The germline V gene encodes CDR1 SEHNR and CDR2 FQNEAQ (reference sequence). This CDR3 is CASSQNPKYEQYF. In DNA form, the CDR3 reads TGTGCCAGCAGCCAAAACCCTAAGTACGAGCAGTACTTC.

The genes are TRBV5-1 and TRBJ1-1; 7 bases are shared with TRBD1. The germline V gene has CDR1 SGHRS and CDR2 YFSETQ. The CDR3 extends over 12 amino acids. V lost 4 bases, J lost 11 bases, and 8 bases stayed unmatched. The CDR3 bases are TGCGCCAGCAGCGGGGACAGTATTAACGCTTTCTTT. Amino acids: CASSGDSINAFF.

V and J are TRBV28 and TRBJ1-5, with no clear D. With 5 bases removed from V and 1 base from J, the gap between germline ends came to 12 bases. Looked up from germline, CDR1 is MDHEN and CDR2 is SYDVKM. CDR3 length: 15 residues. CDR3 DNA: TGTGCCAGCAGTGAACCGGGATTCAGCAATCAGCCCCAGCATTTT. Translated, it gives CASSEPGFSNQPQHF.

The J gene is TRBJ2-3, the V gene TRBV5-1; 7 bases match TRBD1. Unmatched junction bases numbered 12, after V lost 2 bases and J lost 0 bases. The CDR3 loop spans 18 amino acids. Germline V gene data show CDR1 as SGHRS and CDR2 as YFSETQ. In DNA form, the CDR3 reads TGCGCCAGCAGCTTTACCGCGACAGGGAAGGTTAGCACAGATACGCAGTATTTT. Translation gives CASSFTATGKVSTDTQYF.

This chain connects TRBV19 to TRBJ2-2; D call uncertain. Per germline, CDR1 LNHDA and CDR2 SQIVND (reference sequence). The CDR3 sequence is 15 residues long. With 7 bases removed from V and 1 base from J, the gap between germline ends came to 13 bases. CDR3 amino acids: CASKKLPRNTGELFF. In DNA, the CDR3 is TGTGCCAGTAAGAAGCTGCCTCGGAACACCGGGGAGCTGTTTTTT. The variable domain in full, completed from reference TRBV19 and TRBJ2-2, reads DGGITQSPKYLFRKEGQNVTLSCEQNLNHDAMYWYRQDPGQGLRLIYYSQIVNDFQKGDIAEGYSVSREKKESFPLTVTSAQKNPTAFYLCASKKLPRNTGELFFGEGSRLTVL.

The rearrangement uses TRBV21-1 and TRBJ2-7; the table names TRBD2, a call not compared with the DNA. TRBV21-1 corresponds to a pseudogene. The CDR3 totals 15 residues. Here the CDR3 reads CASSQRRGEGYEQYV. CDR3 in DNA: TGTGCCAGCAGCCAAAGACGGGGAGAGGGCTACGAGCAGTACGTC.

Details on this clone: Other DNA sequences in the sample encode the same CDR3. CDR3 protein: CASSVGGSSSYEQYF. CDR3 in DNA: TGTGCCAGCAGCGTAGGTGGGAGTAGCTCCTACGAGCAGTACTTC. The chain has TRBV9 and TRBJ2-7, with D possibly TRBD2 on 5 matching bases. V dropped 0 bases and J dropped 0 bases, with 10 bases sitting between them. Germline CDR1 reads SGDLS; CDR2 reads YYNGEE. The CDR3 is 15 amino acids.

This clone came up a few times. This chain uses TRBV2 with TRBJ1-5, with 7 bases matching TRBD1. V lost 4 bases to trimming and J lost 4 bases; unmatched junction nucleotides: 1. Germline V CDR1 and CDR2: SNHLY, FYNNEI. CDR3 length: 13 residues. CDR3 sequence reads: CASSVQGNQPQHF. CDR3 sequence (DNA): TGTGCCAGCAGTGTACAGGGGAATCAGCCCCAGCATTTT.

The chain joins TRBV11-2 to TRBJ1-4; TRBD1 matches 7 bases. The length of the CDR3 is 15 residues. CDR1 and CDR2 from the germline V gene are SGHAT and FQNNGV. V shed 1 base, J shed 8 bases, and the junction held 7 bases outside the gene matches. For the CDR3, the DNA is TGTGCCAGCAGCTTAGCCTCAGGGGGTTGGGAAAAACTGTTTTTT. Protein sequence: CASSLASGGWEKLFF.

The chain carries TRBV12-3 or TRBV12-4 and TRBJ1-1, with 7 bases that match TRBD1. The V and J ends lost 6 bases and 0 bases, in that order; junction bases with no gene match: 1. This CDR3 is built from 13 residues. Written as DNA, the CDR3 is TGTGCCAGCAGGGGACAGATGAACACTGAAGCTTTCTTT. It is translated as CASRGQMNTEAFF.

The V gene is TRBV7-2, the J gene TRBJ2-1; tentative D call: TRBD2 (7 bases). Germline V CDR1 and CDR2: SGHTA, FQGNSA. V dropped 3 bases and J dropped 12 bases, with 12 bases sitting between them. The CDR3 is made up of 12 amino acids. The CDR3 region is CASSFGGGRQFF. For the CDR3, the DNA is TGTGCCAGCAGCTTTGGGGGGGGCCGGCAGTTCTTC.

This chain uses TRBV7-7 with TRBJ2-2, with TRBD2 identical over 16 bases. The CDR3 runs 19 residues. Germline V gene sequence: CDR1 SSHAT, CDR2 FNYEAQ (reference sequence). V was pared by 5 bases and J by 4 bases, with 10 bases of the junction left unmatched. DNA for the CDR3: TGTGCCAGCAGCCGTACGGGACTAGCGGGGGGGCCGGGCACCGGGGAGCTGTTTTTT. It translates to CASSRTGLAGGPGTGELFF.

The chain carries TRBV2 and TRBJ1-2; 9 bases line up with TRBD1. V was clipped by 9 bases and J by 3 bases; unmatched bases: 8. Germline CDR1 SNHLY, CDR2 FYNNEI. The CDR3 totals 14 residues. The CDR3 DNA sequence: TGTGCCAGGTTTAACAGGGGGCAGGACTATGGCTACACCTTC. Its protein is CARFNRGQDYGYTF.

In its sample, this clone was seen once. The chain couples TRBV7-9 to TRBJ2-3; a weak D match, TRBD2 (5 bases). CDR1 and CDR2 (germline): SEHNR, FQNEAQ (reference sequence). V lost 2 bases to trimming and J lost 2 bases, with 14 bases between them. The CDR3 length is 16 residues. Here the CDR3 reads CASSLSDYSITDTQYF. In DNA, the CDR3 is TGTGCCAGCAGCTTATCCGACTACTCGATCACAGATACGCAGTATTTT.

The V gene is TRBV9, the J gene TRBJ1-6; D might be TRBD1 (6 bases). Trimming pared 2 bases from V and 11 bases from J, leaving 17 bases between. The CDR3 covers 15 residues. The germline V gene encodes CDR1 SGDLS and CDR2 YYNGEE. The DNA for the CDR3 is TGTGCCAGCAGCGTCCTATCGGACAGTGGGCCACCCCTCCACTTT. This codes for CASSVLSDSGPPLHF.